The clone carrying this T cell receptor (beta chain) was counted a few times. What it recognizes is unknown. This sample was included in a study of OX40 agonist ivuxolimab in advanced cancers. The overall study: Ivuxolimab was delivered to patients intravenously every 2 weeks at doses spanning 0.01 to 10 mg/kg. One patient with hepatocellular carcinoma and two with cutaneous melanoma, three in all, had partial responses. Broader study findings: Partial responders at 0.1-3.0 mg/kg had among the lowest clonal expansion.

The protocol was immunoSEQ multiplex PCR, while the TCRdb copy is restricted to in-frame clones and leaves out a portion. The repertoire holds about 100,000 clones, roughly nine tenths seen once, with 0.31% in the top ten. CDR1 SGHAT and CDR2 FQNNGV come from the germline V gene. Trimming took 1 base from V and 9 from J, leaving 10 bases between them. This CDR3 has 13 residues. This clonotype originated in an adult with an advanced solid tumor such as melanoma, head and neck, liver or kidney cancer. V usage is TRBV11-2 and J usage is TRBJ1-5, with TRBD1 as a possible D gene (6 bases). The specimen comprised CD4+ or CD8+ T cells sorted from blood, sampled in a trial of the OX40 agonist ivuxolimab. The CDR3 loop reads CASSLAGRGPQHF. The CDR3 nucleotides read TGTGCCAGCAGCTTAGCAGGCAGGGGGCCCCAGCATTTT.